This record covers a single TCR beta chain. Its antigen is currently unknown. Possible read error: a much larger clone is one base away. Trimming took off 0 bases at V and 6 bases at J, with 15 bases between the two ends. The CDR3 covers 15 residues. Germline values: CDR1 SGHKS, CDR2 YYEKEE (reference sequence). For TCRbeta, the library was prepared with unique molecular identifiers. One entry per CDR3 protein, called by TCRdb with MiXCR from the PCR reads. Among around 500,000 distinct CDR3 sequences listed, 20% to 25% were seen once. The data were obtained in a study of T-cell reconstitution after alpha-beta-depleted transplantation in children. The study's findings and limits: Where alpha-beta T cells came from about two months after transplant was reportedly several hundred expanded graft clones. Surviving recipient T cells and thymic progenitors underlay high day-60 TCRbeta diversity in some patients.

This sequence was found in a boy under two years old who had a stem cell transplant for acute myeloid leukemia, so the T cells may come from the graft donor. V gene TRBV5-5 combines with J gene TRBJ1-1; D gene unclear. Sequencing used PBMCs, mostly from graft donor cells, obtained 360 days after TCRalphabeta/CD19-depleted stem cell transplant. Written as DNA, the CDR3 is TGTGCCAGCAGCTTGGCCCTGGGCCATCAAGCTGAAGCTTTCTTT. Protein sequence: CASSLALGHQAEAFF.